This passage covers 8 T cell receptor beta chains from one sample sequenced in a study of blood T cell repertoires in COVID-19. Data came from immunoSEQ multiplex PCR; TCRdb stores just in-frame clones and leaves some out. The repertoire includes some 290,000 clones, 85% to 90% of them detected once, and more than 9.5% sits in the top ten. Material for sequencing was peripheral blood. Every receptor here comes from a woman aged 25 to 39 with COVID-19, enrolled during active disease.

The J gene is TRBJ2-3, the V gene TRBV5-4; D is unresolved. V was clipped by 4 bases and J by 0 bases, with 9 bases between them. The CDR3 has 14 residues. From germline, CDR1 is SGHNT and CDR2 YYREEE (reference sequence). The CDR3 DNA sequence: TGTGCCAGCAGCCAACATAATAGCACAGATACGCAGTATTTT. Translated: CASSQHNSTDTQYF.

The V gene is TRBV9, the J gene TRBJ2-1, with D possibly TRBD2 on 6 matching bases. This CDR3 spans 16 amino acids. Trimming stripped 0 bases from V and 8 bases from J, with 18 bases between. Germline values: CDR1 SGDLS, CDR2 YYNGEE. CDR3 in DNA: TGTGCCAGCAGCGTAGCCGAACGGACTACCCTGGATGAGCAGTTCTTC. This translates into CASSVAERTTLDEQFF.

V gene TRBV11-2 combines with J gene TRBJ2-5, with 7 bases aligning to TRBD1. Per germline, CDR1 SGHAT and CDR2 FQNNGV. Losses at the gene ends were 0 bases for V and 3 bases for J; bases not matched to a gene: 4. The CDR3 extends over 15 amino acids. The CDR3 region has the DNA TGTGCCAGCAGCTTAGAGGGGACAGTGAAAGAGACCCAGTACTTC. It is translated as CASSLEGTVKETQYF.

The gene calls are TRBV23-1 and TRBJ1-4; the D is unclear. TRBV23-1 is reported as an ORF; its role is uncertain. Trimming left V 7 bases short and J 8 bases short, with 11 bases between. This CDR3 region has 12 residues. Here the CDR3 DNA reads TGCGCCAGCAACTTGGTCGGGGAAAAACTGTTTTTT. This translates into CASNLVGEKLFF.

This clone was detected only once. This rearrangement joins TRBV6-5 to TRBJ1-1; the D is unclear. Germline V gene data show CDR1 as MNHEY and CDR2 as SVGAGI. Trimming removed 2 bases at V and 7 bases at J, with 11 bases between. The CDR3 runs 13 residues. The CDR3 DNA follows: TGTGCCAGCAGTTACGGGAGGGAAATTGAAGCTTTCTTT. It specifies CASSYGREIEAFF.

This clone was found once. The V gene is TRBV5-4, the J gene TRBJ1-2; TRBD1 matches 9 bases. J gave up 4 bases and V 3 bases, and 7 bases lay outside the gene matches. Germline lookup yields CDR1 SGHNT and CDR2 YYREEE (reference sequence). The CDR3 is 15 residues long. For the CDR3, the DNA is TGTGCCAGCAGCTCAGACAGGGGGGAAGGCTATGGCTACACCTTC. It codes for CASSSDRGEGYGYTF.

As DNA, the CDR3 is TGTGCCAGCAGCTTGTTTGTGGGCAGGGGGCCCACGGGGGCCAACGTCCTGACTTTC. Protein product: CASSLFVGRGPTGANVLTF. The chain has TRBV5-6 and TRBJ2-6; TRBD1 matches 8 bases. This CDR3 has 19 amino acids. Germline CDR1 SGHDT, CDR2 YYEEEE. J lost 4 bases, V lost 1 base, and 13 bases had no gene match.

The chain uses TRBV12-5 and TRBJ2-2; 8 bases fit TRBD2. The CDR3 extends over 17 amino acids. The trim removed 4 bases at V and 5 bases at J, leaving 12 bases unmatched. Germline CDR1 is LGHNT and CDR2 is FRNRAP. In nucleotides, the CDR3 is TGTGCTAGTGGTTCCCCGTCCGGGGGGGGTCGTACCGGGGAGCTGTTTTTT. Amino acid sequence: CASGSPSGGGRTGELFF.